The clone carrying this T cell receptor (beta chain) was detected only a few times. The antigen is undetermined. TCRdb called the 5' RACE reads again in MiXCR, with one record for every CDR3 protein. The sample has under 850,000 distinct CDR3 sequences; over 15% are singletons. The source of the sample is a study of CD8 T cells in ankylosing spondylitis. Study results and caveats: About 8 highly homologous variants formed a TCR beta motif that appeared characteristic of ankylosing spondylitis blood.

Germline V gene sequence: CDR1 LGHNA, CDR2 YSLEER. This CDR3 has 17 amino acids. V was pared by 1 base and J by 4 bases, with 9 bases of the junction left unmatched. The material sequenced was blood, either unsorted or a sorted T cell fraction (not recorded which). The V gene is TRBV4-3, the J gene TRBJ2-3, with 9 positions matching TRBD2. The sequence was obtained from a male donor with ankylosing spondylitis. This CDR3 reads CASSQGSASGISDTQYF. As DNA, the CDR3 is TGCGCCAGCAGCCAAGGTTCCGCTAGCGGGATCTCAGATACGCAGTATTTT.